The clone carrying this T cell receptor beta chain was recorded a few times. As the CDR3 is not closed by the conserved phenylalanine or tryptophan, this likely results from a read error. The sample originates from a study of tumor-infiltrating lymphocytes in primary liver carcinoma. Making TCR beta cDNA involved around 500 ng total RNA and a constant-region primer. The TCR beta library was amplified through three nested multiplex PCR rounds in a modified ARM-PCR procedure. The two initial PCR rounds, around 10 cycles each, used TRBV1-TRBV30 forward and C-beta reverse primers. TCRdb ran MiXCR on the multiplex PCR reads and lists one entry per CDR3 protein. The profile covers approximately 37,000 distinct CDR3 sequences, with around 80% appearing a single time and approximately 40% taken by the ten largest. Extraction of RNA together with DNA used about 17-31 mg of unsorted bulk tissue. Germline assignment: CDR1 MNHEY and CDR2 SVGEGT. The CDR3 runs to 17 residues.

This chain uses TRBV6-2 or TRBV6-3 with TRBJ2-5, with 7 nucleotides matching TRBD1. The sample was tumor-adjacent normal liver tissue. The sequence was collected from a man aged 35-49 years with primary liver carcinoma and hepatitis B virus infection. The CDR3 nucleotides are TGTGCCAACAGTTACTCGACTTATCGGACAGGCCAAGAGACCCAGTACCTC. This encodes CANSYSTYRTGQETQYL.